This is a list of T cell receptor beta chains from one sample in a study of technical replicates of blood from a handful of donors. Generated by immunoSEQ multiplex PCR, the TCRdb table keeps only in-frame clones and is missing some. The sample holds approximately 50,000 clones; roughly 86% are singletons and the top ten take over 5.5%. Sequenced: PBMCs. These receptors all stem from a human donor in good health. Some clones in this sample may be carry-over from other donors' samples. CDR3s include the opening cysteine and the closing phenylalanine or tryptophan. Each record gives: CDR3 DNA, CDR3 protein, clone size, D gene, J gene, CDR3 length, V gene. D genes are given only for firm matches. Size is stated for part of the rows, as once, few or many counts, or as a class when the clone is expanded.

CDR3nt: TGTGCCAGCAGTGACTGGGGAGCCCGCGGCTACACCTTC
CDR3aa: CASSDWGARGYTF
abundance: .
d_gene: .
j_gene: TRBJ1-2
len: 13
v_gene: TRBV2

CDR3nt: TGTGCCAGCAGCTTGGTGGGTACCGGGACAGGGGTTAGCGGAGGCTACACCTTC
CDR3aa: CASSLVGTGTGVSGGYTF
abundance: .
d_gene: TRBD1
j_gene: TRBJ1-2
len: 18
v_gene: TRBV5-6

CDR3nt: TGTGCCAGCAGCTCCCGGGACACTAATTCACCCCTCCACTTT
CDR3aa: CASSSRDTNSPLHF
abundance: .
d_gene: .
j_gene: TRBJ1-6
len: 14
v_gene: TRBV27

CDR3nt: TGTGCCAGTAGTATAGCCACCGGAGGTTACGAGCAGTACTTC
CDR3aa: CASSIATGGYEQYF
abundance: .
d_gene: .
j_gene: TRBJ2-7
len: 14
v_gene: TRBV19

CDR3nt: TGTGCCTCACAAAAGGACAGTTACGAGCAGTACTTC
CDR3aa: CASQKDSYEQYF
abundance: .
d_gene: .
j_gene: TRBJ2-7
len: 12
v_gene: TRBV30

CDR3nt: TGCGCCAGCAGGGCAACGGGGGGCGGCCTCTCTGGGGCCAACGTCCTGACTTTC
CDR3aa: CASRATGGGLSGANVLTF
abundance: .
d_gene: .
j_gene: TRBJ2-6
len: 18
v_gene: TRBV4-1

CDR3nt: TGTGCCAGCAGGAGGGAGCAGGATACGCAGTATTTT
CDR3aa: CASRREQDTQYF
abundance: once
d_gene: .
j_gene: TRBJ2-3
len: 12
v_gene: TRBV2

CDR3nt: TGTGCCAGCAGTCCTCCGGGACAGGCGCGTGGCTACACCTTC
CDR3aa: CASSPPGQARGYTF
abundance: .
d_gene: TRBD1
j_gene: TRBJ1-2
len: 14
v_gene: TRBV6-6

CDR3nt: TGCGCCACCTCCCGGGGTGGGGACGGGGAGCTGTTTTTT
CDR3aa: CATSRGGDGELFF
abundance: .
d_gene: .
j_gene: TRBJ2-2
len: 13
v_gene: TRBV5-1

CDR3nt: TGTGCTTCTGACAGGGGAGGGAACACCGGGGAGCTGTTTTTT
CDR3aa: CASDRGGNTGELFF
abundance: .
d_gene: TRBD1
j_gene: TRBJ2-2
len: 14
v_gene: TRBV30

CDR3nt: TGTGCCAGCCGAGAAACAGGGTTCAATGAGCAGTTCTTC
CDR3aa: CASRETGFNEQFF
abundance: .
d_gene: .
j_gene: TRBJ2-1
len: 13
v_gene: TRBV25-1

CDR3nt: TGTGCCAGCAGGGCCCAAATCCGGACAGGAGGTAACTATGGCTACACCTTC
CDR3aa: CASRAQIRTGGNYGYTF
abundance: once
d_gene: TRBD1
j_gene: TRBJ1-2
len: 17
v_gene: TRBV2

CDR3nt: TGCGCCAGCAGCCAAGATGTGGGAGCGGGAAACCAAGAGACCCAGTACTTC
CDR3aa: CASSQDVGAGNQETQYF
abundance: .
d_gene: TRBD2
j_gene: TRBJ2-5
len: 17
v_gene: TRBV4-3

CDR3nt: TGCGCCAGCAGCCGCTGGACTAGCGGGGAATCGGACACCGGGGAGCTGTTTTTT
CDR3aa: CASSRWTSGESDTGELFF
abundance: .
d_gene: TRBD2
j_gene: TRBJ2-2
len: 18
v_gene: TRBV4-1